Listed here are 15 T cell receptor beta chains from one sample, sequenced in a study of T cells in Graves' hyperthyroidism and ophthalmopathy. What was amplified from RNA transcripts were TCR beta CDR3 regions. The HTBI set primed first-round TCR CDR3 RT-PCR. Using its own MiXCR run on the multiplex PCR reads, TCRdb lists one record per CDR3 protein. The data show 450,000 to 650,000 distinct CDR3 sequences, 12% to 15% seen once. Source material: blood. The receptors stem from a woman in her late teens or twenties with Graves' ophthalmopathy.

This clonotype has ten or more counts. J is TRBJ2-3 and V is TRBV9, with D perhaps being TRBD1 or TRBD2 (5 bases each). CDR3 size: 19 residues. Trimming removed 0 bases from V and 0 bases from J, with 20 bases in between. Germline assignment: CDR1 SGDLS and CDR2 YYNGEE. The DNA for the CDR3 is TGTGCCAGCAGCGTAGTGGGACGACTACCTAGGGGTAGCACAGATACGCAGTATTTT. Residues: CASSVVGRLPRGSTDTQYF.

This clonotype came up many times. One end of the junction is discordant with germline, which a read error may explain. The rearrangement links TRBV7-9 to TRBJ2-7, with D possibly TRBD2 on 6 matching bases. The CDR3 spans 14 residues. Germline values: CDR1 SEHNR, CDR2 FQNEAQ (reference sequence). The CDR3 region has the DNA TGTGCCAGCAGCGGTATTGGGACTTCCTCCGAGCAGTACTTC. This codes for CASSGIGTSSEQYF.

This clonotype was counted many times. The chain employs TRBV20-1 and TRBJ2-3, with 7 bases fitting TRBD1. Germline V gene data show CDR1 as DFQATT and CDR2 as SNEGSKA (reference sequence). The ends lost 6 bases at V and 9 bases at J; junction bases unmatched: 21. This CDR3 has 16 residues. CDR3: CSAYPPDLRAGGTQYF. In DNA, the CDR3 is TGCAGTGCCTACCCCCCGGACTTGAGGGCAGGGGGAACGCAGTATTTT.

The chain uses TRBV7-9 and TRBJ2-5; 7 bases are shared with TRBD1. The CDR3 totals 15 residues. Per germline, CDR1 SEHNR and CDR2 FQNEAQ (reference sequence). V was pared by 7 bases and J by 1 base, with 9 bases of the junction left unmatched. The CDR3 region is CASTPATGTQETQYF. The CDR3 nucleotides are TGTGCCAGCACCCCGGCGACAGGGACCCAAGAGACCCAGTACTTC.

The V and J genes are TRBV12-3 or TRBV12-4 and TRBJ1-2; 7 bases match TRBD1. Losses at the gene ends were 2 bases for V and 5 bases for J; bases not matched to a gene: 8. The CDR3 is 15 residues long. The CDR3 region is CASSLRQGVLYGYTF. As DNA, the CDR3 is TGTGCCAGCAGTTTACGACAGGGAGTTCTTTATGGCTACACCTTC.

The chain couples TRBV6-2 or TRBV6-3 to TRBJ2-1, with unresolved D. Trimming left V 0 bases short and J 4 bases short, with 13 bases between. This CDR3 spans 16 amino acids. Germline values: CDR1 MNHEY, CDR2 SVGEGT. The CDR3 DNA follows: TGTGCCAGCAGTTACTCGGTGTTGGCCCCATACAATGAGCAGTTCTTC. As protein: CASSYSVLAPYNEQFF.

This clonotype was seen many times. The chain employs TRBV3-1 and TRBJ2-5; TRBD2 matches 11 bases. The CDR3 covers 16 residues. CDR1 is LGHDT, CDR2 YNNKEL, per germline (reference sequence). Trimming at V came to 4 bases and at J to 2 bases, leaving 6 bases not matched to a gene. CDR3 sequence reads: CASSRTGTSGQETQYF. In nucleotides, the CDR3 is TGTGCCAGCAGCCGAACCGGGACTAGCGGTCAAGAGACCCAGTACTTC.

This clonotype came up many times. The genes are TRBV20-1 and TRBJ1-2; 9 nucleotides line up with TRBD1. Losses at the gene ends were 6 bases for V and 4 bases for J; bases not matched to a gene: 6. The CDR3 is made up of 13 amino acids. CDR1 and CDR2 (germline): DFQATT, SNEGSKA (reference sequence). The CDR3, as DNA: TGCAGTGCCCCGGGACAGGGCGTCTATGGCTACACCTTC. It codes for CSAPGQGVYGYTF.

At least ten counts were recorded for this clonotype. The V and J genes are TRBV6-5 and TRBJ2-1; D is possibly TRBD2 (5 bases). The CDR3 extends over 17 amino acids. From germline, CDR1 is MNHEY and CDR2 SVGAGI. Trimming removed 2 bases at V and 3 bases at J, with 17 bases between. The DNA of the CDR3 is TGTGCCAGCAGTTACCTACCCCTAACGGGAAGCTACAATGAGCAGTTCTTC. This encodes CASSYLPLTGSYNEQFF.

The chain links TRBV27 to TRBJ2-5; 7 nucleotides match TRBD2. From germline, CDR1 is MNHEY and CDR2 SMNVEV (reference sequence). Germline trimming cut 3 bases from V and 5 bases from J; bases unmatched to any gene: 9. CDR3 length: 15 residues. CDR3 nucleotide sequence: TGTGCCAGCAGTTTGGGAGGGCTTCATGTGGAGACCCAGTACTTC. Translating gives CASSLGGLHVETQYF.

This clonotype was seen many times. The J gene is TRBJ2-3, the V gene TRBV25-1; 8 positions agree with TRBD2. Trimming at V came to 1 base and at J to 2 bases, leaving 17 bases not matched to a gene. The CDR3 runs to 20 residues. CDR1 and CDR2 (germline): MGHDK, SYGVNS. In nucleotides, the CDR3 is TGTGCCAGCAGTGAATGGTTTAGCGGGAAGAAGACCCCCCACACAGATACGCAGTATTTT. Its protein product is CASSEWFSGKKTPHTDTQYF.

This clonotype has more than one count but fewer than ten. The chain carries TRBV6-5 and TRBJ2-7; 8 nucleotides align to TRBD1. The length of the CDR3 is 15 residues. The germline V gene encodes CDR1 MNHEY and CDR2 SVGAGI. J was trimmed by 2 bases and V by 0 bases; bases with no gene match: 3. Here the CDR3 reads CASSYSTGVAYEQYF. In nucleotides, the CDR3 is TGTGCCAGCAGTTACTCGACAGGGGTCGCCTACGAGCAGTACTTC.

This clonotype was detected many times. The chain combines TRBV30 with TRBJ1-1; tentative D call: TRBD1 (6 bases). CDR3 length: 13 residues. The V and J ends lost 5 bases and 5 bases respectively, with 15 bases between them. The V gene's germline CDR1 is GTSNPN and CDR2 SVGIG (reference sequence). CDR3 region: CAWGWGRGTEAFF. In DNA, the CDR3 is TGTGCCTGGGGGTGGGGGCGAGGGACTGAAGCTTTCTTT.

CDR3 in amino acids: CASSLKASGSSNEQFF. The CDR3 DNA sequence: TGTGCCAGCAGCTTAAAGGCTAGCGGGAGTTCGAATGAGCAGTTCTTC. This sequence joins TRBV7-2 and TRBJ2-1, with TRBD2 identical over 10 bases. Germline trimming cut 2 bases from V and 7 bases from J; bases unmatched to any gene: 8. The CDR3 has 16 amino acids. Germline V lookup: CDR1 SGHTA, CDR2 FQGNSA.

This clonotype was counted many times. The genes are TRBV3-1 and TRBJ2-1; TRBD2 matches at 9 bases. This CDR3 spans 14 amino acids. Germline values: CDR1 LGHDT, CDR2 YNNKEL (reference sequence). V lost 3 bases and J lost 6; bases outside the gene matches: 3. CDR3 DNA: TGTGCCAGCAGCCAGGGACTAGCCATCAATGAGCAGTTCTTC. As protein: CASSQGLAINEQFF.